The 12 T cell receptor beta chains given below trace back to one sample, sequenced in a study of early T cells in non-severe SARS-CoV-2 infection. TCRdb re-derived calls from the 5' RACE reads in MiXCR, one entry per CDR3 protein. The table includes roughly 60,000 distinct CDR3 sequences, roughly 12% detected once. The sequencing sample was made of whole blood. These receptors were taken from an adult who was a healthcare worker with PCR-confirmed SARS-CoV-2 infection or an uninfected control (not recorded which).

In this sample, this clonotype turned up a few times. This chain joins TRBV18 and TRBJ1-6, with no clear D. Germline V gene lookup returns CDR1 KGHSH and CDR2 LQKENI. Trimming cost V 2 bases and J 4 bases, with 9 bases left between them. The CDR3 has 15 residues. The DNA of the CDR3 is TGTGCCAGCTCACCAGAACAGATTTATAATTCACCCCTCCACTTT. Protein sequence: CASSPEQIYNSPLHF.

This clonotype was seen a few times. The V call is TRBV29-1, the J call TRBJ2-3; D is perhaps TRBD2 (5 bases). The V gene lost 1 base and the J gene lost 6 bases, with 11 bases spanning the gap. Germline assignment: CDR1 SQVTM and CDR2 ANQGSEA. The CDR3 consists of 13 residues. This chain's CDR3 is CSVEANGVDTQYF. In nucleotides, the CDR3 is TGCAGCGTTGAAGCGAACGGGGTCGATACGCAGTATTTT.

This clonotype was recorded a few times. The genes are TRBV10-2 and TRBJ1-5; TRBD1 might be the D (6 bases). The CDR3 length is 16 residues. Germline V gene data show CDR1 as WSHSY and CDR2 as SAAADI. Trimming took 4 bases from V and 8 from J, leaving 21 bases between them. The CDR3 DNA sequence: TGCGCCAGCAGTGGCACAGGGCGTGGGGCGTCTGAGCCCCAGCATTTT. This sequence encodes CASSGTGRGASEPQHF.

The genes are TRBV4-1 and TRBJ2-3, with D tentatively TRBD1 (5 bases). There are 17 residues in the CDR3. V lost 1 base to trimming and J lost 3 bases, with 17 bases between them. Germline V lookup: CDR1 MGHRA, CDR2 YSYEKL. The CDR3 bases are TGCGCCAGCAGCCAAGTTTCTGGGGCGCTTCAAACAGATACGCAGTATTTT. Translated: CASSQVSGALQTDTQYF.

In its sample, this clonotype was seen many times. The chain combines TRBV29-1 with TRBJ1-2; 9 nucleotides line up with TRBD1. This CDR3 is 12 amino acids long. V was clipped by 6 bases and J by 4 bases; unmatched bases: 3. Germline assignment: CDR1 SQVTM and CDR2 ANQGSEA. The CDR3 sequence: CSVAGQGYGYTF. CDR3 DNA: TGCAGCGTGGCGGGACAGGGCTATGGCTACACCTTC.

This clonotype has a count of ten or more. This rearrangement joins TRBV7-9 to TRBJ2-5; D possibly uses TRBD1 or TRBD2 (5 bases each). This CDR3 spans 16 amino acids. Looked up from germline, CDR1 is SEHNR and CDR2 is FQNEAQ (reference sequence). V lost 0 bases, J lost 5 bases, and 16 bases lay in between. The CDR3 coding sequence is TGTGCCAGCAGCTTAGCCGGGACCTGGGATAAGGAGACCCAGTACTTC. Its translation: CASSLAGTWDKETQYF.

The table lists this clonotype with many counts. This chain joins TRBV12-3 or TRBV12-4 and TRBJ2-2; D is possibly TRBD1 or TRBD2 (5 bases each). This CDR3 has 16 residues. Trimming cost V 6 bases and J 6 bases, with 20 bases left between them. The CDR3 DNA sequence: TGTGCCAGCAGGGGGGATACAGGCGCTGCTTCCGGGGAGCTGTTTTTT. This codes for CASRGDTGAASGELFF.

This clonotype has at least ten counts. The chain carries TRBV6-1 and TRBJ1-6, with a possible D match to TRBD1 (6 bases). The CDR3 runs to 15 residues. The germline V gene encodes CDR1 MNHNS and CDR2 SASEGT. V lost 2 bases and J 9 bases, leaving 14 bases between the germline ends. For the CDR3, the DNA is TGTGCCAGCAGTGAAAGGGGGGCTATGGGTTCACCCCTCCACTTT. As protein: CASSERGAMGSPLHF.

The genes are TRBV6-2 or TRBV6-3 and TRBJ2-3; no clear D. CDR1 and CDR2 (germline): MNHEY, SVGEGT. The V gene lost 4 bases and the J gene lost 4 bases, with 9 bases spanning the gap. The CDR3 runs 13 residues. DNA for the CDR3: TGTGCCAGCAGTTCGTTACTTCCAGATACGCAGTATTTT. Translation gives CASSSLLPDTQYF.

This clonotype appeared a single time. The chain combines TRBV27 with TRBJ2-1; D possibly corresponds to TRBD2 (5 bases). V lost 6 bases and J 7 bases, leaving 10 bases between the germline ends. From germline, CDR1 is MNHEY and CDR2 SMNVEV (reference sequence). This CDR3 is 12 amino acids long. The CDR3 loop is CASRQGGNEQFF. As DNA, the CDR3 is TGTGCCAGCAGGCAAGGAGGTAATGAGCAGTTCTTC.

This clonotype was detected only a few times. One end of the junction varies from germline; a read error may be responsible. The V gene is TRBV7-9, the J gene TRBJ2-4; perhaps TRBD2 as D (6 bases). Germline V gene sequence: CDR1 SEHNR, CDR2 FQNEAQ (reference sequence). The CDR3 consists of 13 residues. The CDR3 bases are TGTGCCAGCAGCCTAGAACTGGGGACTGAGGTATCCTTC. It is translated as CASSLELGTEVSF.

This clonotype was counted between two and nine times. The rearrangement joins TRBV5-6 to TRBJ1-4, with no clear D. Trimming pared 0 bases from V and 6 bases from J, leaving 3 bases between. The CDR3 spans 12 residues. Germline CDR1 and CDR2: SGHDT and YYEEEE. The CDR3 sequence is CASSLGHEKLFF. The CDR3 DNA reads TGTGCCAGCAGCTTGGGTCATGAAAAACTGTTTTTT.